This T cell receptor (beta chain) is from a study of lymphopenia after photon versus proton radiotherapy. General observations from the study: Photon-treated patients lost naive T cells and TCR diversity; proton-treated stayed stable. Post-nadir TCR diversity decline inversely tracked overall survival among those who died. Survival link was tested only in deceased patients; proton benefit remains a possibility.

Measured with immunoSEQ multiplex PCR; TCRdb has only the in-frame clones, and not every one. The repertoire holds about 4,500 clones, with 65% to 80% as singletons. The V gene end was trimmed by 5 bases and the J gene end by 9 bases; junction bases not matched to a gene: 8. CDR1 and CDR2 (germline): SGHTA, FQGTGA. The CDR3 spans 14 residues. As concerns this clone: Its cognate antigen is unknown.

The rearrangement links TRBV7-3 to TRBJ2-1, with 9 bases that match TRBD2. The sequencing here drew on peripheral blood, taken from a patient treated with proton-based radiotherapy. The sequence was collected from an elderly man with esophageal cancer. CDR3 amino acids: CASSKLAGDSEQFF. For the CDR3, the DNA is TGTGCCAGCAGCAAACTAGCGGGCGATAGTGAGCAGTTCTTC.